This TCR beta chain stems from a study of T cell responses to AZD1222 COVID-19 vaccine. Concerning this clone: Its antigen is still unknown.

Between the trimmed V and J ends, which lost 0 bases and 2 bases, there was a span of 9 bases. Per germline, CDR1 SGDLS and CDR2 YYNGEE. The CDR3 has 14 amino acids. Notes on the study in general: Spike-specific TCRs gained breadth and depth after people received two AZD1222 doses. Donors were largely white British and mainly female; clonal diversity was possibly underestimated.

Repertoires were generated with immunoSEQ multiplex PCR, while TCRdb's copy carries only in-frame clones and drops some. This sample has 120,000 to 150,000 clones; 75% to 95% occur once, and the top ten carry roughly 2.9%. The chain combines TRBV9 with TRBJ2-7, with D hard to call. The receptor's source is an adult in good health. Source: peripheral blood, taken on day 0 of MenACWY control vaccination. The chain's CDR3 is CASSVGSQAYEQYF. The CDR3 DNA follows: TGTGCCAGCAGCGTAGGTAGTCAGGCCTACGAGCAGTACTTC.